The 10 T cell receptor beta chains in this list originate from one sample, sequenced in a study of T cells in pancreatic ductal adenocarcinoma. Data came from immunoSEQ multiplex PCR; TCRdb stores just in-frame clones and leaves some out. The sample includes around 94,000 clones, 90% to 95% of them seen just once. The selected patients with pancreatic ductal adenocarcinoma had surgery but no neoadjuvant therapy. Input material: PBMCs. These receptor sequences come from a human donor with pancreatic ductal adenocarcinoma.

This clone is a singleton in its sample. The rearrangement joins TRBV5-1 to TRBJ1-1; a weak D match, TRBD1 (6 bases). This CDR3 comprises 16 residues. V shed 4 bases and J shed 4 bases, with 20 bases lying between them. Germline-derived CDR1 and CDR2 are SGHRS and YFSETQ. CDR3 residues: CASSIGGGGWSTEAFF. CDR3 nucleotides: TGCGCCAGCAGCATTGGAGGGGGGGGCTGGAGCACTGAAGCTTTCTTT.

The chain uses TRBV19 and TRBJ2-7; D may be TRBD1 (6 bases). Trimming took off 6 bases at V and 1 base at J, with 10 bases between the two ends. CDR1 and CDR2 (germline): LNHDA, SQIVND (reference sequence). This CDR3 has 13 residues. CDR3: CASSRGQSYEQYF. In DNA form, the CDR3 reads TGTGCCAGTAGCCGAGGACAGTCCTACGAGCAGTACTTC.

The rearrangement links TRBV13 to TRBJ2-5, with 7 positions matching TRBD1. CDR1 PRHDT and CDR2 FYEKMQ come from the germline V gene (reference sequence). With 2 bases clipped from V and 4 bases from J, the junction kept 7 bases outside the gene matches. The CDR3 spans 15 residues. The CDR3: CASSLRGGGLETQYF. The CDR3 DNA reads as TGTGCCAGCAGCTTAAGAGGGGGCGGTTTAGAGACCCAGTACTTC.

This clone has only one observation. The rearrangement links TRBV2 to TRBJ2-1, with TRBD2 as a possible D gene (6 bases). The CDR3 loop spans 15 amino acids. Germline CDR1 and CDR2: SNHLY and FYNNEI. V lost 2 bases and J lost 1, with 9 bases in between. CDR3 coding DNA: TGTGCCAGCAGTGAATGGGGGGAGTCCTACAATGAGCAGTTCTTC. Protein sequence: CASSEWGESYNEQFF.

V and J are TRBV5-1 and TRBJ1-4; D possibly corresponds to TRBD1 (5 bases). Between the trimmed V and J ends, which lost 2 bases and 4 bases, there was a span of 12 bases. Germline-derived CDR1 and CDR2 are SGHRS and YFSETQ. The CDR3 sequence is 15 residues long. The CDR3, as DNA: TGCGCCAGCAGCTTCGGACACTCGTTTAATGAAAAACTGTTTTTT. Translating it yields CASSFGHSFNEKLFF.

This chain joins TRBV14 and TRBJ2-2, with 8 nucleotides matching TRBD2. V lost 6 bases to trimming and J lost 4 bases; unmatched junction nucleotides: 10. This CDR3 comprises 16 residues. The germline gives CDR1 SGHDN, CDR2 FVKESK. CDR3 DNA sequence: TGTGCCAGCAGTCCCACGGGAGGGTTCGGCACCGGGGAGCTGTTTTTT. Translating gives CASSPTGGFGTGELFF.

The chain has TRBV5-1 and TRBJ2-7, with 9 bases fitting TRBD1. The germline gives CDR1 SGHRS, CDR2 YFSETQ. This CDR3 is built from 15 residues. J was trimmed by 3 bases and V by 0 bases; bases with no gene match: 4. The CDR3 nucleotides read TGCGCCAGCAGCTTGGAACAGGGGGCGTACTACGAGCAGTACTTC. It is translated as CASSLEQGAYYEQYF.

This chain links TRBV18 with TRBJ2-7; 7 positions agree with TRBD1. V shed 2 bases, J shed 0 bases, and the junction held 1 base outside the gene matches. The V gene's germline CDR1 is KGHSH and CDR2 LQKENI. This CDR3 comprises 14 residues. The CDR3 DNA reads TGTGCCAGCTCACCAGGGGACAGCTCCTACGAGCAGTACTTC. It translates to CASSPGDSSYEQYF.

The chain recombines TRBV7-9 with TRBJ2-3, with TRBD2 matching 11 bases. The CDR3 contains 18 residues. Germline trimming cut 3 bases from V and 6 bases from J; bases unmatched to any gene: 14. Germline V gene lookup returns CDR1 SEHNR and CDR2 FQNEAQ (reference sequence). Written as DNA, the CDR3 is TGTGCCAGCAGCTTTTCCAGTAGACTAGCGGGACCGGTTGATACGCAGTATTTT. Protein product: CASSFSSRLAGPVDTQYF.

DNA for the CDR3: TGCAGCGCGGCTCTAGGCCCGGGTGGCAATCAGCCCCAGCATTTT. Its translation is CSAALGPGGNQPQHF. The chain couples TRBV29-1 to TRBJ1-5; D call uncertain. This CDR3 is 15 amino acids long. Germline V gives CDR1 SQVTM, CDR2 ANQGSEA. V lost 7 bases to trimming and J lost 2 bases, with 18 bases between them.